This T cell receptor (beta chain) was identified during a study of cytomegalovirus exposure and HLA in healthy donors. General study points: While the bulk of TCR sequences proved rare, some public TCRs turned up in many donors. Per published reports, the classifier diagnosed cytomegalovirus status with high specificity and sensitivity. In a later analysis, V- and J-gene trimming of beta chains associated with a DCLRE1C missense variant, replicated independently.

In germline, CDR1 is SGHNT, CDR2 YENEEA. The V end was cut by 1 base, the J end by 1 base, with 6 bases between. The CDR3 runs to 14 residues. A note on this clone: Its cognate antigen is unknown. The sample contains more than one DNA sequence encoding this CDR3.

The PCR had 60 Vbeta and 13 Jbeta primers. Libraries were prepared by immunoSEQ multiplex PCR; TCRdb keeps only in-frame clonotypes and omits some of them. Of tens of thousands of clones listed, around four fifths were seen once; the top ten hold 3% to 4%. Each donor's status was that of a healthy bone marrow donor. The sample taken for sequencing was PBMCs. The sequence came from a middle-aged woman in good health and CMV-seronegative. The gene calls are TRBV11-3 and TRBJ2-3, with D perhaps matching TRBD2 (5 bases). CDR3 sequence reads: CASSLGRGTDTQYF. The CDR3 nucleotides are TGTGCCAGCAGCTTAGGGCGGGGCACAGATACGCAGTATTTT.